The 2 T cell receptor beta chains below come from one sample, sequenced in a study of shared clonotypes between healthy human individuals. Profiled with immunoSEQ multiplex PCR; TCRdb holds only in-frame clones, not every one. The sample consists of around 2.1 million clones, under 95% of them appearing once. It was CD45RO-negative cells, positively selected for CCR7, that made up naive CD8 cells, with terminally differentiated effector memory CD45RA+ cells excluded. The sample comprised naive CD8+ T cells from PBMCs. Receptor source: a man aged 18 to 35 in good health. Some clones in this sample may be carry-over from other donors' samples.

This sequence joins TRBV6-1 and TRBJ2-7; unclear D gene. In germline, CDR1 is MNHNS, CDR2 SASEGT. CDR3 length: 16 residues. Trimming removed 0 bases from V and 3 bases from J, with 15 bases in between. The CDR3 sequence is CASSEAHGFLIYEQYF. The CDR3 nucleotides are TGTGCCAGCAGTGAAGCGCACGGATTTCTTATCTACGAGCAGTACTTC.

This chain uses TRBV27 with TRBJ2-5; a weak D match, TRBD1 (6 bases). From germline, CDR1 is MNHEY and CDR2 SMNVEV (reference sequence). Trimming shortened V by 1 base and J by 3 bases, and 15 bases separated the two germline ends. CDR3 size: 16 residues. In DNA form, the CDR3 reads TGTGCCAGCAGTTTATATCTGGGGGCGGCCGAAGAGACCCAGTACTTC. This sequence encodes CASSLYLGAAEETQYF.